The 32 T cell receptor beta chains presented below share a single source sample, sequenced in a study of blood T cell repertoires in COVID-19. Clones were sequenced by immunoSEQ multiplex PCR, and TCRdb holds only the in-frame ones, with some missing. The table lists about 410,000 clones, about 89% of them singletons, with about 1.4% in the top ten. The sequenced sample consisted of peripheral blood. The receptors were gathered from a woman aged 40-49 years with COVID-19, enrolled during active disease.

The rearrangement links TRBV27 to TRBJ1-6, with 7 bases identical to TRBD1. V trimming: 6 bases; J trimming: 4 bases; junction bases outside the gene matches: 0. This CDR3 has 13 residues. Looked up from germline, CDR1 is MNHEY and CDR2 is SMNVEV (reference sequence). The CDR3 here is CASRTGYNSPLHF. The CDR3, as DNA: TGTGCCAGCAGGACAGGGTATAATTCACCCCTCCACTTT.

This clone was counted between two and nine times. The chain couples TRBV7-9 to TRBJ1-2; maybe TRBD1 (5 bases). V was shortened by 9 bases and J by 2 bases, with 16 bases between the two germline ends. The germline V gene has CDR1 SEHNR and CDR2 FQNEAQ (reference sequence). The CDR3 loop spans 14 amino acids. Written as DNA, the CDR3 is TGTGCCAGGGGGCCCCTTATCGGAAACTATGGCTACACCTTC. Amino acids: CARGPLIGNYGYTF.

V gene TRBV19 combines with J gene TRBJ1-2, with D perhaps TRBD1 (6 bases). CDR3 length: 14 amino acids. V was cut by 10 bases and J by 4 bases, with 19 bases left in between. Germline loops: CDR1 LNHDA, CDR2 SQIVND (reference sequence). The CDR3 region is CATLTGGGAYGYTF. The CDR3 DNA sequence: TGTGCCACGCTTACTGGGGGGGGCGCCTATGGCTACACCTTC.

CDR3 coding DNA: TGTGCCTGGAGTGCTGGTGGGCATGAGCAGTTCTTC. It encodes CAWSAGGHEQFF. V gene TRBV30 combines with J gene TRBJ2-1; no clear D gene. V lost 1 base, J lost 8 bases, and 9 bases lay in between. Germline CDR1 GTSNPN, CDR2 SVGIG (reference sequence). The CDR3 runs to 12 residues.

In DNA, the CDR3 is TGTGCCAGCAGTTTATCGACACCCGGCTCTGGGGCCAACGTCCTGACTTTC. As protein: CASSLSTPGSGANVLTF. The gene calls are TRBV28 and TRBJ2-6; the D is unclear. Germline V CDR1 and CDR2: MDHEN, SYDVKM. Trimming removed 1 base at V and 0 bases at J, with 10 bases between. The CDR3 spans 17 residues.

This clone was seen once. The CDR3 protein is CASSPPSLAAYNEQFF. DNA for the CDR3: TGTGCCAGCTCACCACCATCCCTAGCGGCCTACAATGAGCAGTTCTTC. The chain employs TRBV18 and TRBJ2-1; 7 bases fit TRBD2. Germline values: CDR1 KGHSH, CDR2 LQKENI. Losses at the gene ends were 0 bases for V and 2 bases for J; bases not matched to a gene: 4. The CDR3 length is 16 residues.

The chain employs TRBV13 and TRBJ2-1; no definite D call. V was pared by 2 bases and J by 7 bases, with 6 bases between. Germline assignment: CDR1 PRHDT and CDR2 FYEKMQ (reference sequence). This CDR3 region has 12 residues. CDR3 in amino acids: CASSLNRNEQFF. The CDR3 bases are TGTGCCAGCAGCTTAAATCGGAATGAGCAGTTCTTC. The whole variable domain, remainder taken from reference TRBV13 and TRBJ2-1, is AAGVIQSPRHLIKEKRETATLKCYPIPRHDTVYWYQQGPGQDPQFLISFYEKMQSDKGSIPDRFSAQQFSDYHSELNMSSLELGDSALYFCASSLNRNEQFFGPGTRLTVL.

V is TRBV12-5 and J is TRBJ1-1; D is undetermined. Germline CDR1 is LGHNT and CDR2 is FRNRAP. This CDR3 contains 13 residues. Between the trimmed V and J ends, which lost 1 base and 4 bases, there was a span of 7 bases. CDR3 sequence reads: CASGLEPGTEAFF. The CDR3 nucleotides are TGTGCTAGTGGTTTGGAACCAGGCACTGAAGCTTTCTTT.

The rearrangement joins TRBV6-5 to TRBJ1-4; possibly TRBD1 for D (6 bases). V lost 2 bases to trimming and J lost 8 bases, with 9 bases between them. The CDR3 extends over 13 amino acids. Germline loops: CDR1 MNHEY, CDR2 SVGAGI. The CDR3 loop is CASSYGGAEKLFF. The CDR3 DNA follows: TGTGCCAGCAGTTACGGGGGGGCGGAAAAACTGTTTTTT.

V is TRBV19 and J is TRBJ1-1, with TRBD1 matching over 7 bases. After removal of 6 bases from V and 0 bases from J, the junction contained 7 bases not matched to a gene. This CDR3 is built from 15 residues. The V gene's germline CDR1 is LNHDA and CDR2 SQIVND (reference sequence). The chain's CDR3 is CASSRRQGLNTEAFF. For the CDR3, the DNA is TGTGCCAGTAGCCGAAGACAGGGCTTGAACACTGAAGCTTTCTTT.

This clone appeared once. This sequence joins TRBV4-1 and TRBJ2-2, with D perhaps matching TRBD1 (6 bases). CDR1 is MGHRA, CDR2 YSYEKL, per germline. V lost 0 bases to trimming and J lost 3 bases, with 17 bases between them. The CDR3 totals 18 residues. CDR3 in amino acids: CASSQDGTGSSYTGELFF. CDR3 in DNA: TGCGCCAGCAGCCAAGACGGAACAGGGTCTTCTTACACCGGGGAGCTGTTTTTT.

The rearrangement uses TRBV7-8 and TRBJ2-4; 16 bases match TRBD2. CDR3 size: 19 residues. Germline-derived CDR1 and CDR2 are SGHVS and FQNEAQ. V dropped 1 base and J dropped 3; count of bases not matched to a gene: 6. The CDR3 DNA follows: TGTGCCAGCAGCTTAGGGGGACTAGCGGGAGGGCCGGGCAAAAACATTCAGTACTTC. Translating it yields CASSLGGLAGGPGKNIQYF.

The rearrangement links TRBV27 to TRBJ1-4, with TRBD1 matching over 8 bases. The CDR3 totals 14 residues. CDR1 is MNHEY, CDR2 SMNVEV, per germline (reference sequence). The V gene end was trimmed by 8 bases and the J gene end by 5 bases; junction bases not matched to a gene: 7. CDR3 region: CASADRGGNEKLFF. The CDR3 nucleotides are TGTGCCAGCGCTGACAGGGGAGGAAATGAAAAACTGTTTTTT.

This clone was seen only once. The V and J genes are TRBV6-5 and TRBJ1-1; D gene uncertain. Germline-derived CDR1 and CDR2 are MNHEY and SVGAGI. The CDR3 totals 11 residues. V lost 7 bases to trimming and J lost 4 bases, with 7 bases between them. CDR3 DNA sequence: TGTGCCAGCATCTCGGGCACTGAAGCTTTCTTT. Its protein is CASISGTEAFF.

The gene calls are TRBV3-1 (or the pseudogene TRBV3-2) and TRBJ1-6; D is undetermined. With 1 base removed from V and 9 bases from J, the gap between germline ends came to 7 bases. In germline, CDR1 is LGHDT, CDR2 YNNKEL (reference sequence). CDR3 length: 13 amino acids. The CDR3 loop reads CASSQGGISPLHF. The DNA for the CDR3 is TGTGCCAGCAGCCAAGGCGGCATTTCACCCCTCCACTTT.

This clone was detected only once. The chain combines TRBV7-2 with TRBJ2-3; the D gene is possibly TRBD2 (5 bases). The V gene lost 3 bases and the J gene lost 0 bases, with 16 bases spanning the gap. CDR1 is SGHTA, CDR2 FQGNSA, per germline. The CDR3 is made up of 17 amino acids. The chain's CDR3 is CASSFRPTRTSTDTQYF. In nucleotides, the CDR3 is TGTGCCAGCAGCTTCCGACCGACCCGGACTAGCACAGATACGCAGTATTTT. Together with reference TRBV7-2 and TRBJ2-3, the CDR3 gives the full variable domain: GAGVSQSPSNKVTEKGKDVELRCDPISGHTALYWYRQSLGQGLEFLIYFQGNSAPDKSGLPSDRFSAERTGGSVSTLTIQRTQQEDSAVYLCASSFRPTRTSTDTQYFGPGTRLTVL.

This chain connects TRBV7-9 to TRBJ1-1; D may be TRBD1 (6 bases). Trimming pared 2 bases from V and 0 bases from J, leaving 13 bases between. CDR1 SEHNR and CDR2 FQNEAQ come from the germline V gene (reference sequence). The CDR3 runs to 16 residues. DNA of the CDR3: TGTGCCAGCAGCTTAATTTCAGGGGACATGAACACTGAAGCTTTCTTT. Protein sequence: CASSLISGDMNTEAFF.

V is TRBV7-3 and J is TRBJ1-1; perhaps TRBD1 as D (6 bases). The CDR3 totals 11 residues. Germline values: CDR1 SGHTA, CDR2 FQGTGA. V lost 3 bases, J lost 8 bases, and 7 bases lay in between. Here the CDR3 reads CASSFGTEAFF. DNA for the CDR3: TGTGCCAGCAGCTTCGGGACAGAAGCTTTCTTT.

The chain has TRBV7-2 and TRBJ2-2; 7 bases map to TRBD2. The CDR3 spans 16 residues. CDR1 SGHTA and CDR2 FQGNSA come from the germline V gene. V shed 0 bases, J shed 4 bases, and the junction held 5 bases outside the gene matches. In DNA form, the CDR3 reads TGTGCCAGCAGCTTAGCGGGAGGGGTTAGCACCGGGGAGCTGTTTTTT. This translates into CASSLAGGVSTGELFF.

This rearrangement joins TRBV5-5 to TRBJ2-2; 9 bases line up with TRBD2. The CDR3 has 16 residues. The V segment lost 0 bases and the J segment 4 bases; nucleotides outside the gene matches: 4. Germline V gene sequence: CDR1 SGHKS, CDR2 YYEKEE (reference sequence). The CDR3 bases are TGTGCCAGCAGCTTGGTAGGCGGGGGGGCCACCGGGGAGCTGTTTTTT. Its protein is CASSLVGGGATGELFF.

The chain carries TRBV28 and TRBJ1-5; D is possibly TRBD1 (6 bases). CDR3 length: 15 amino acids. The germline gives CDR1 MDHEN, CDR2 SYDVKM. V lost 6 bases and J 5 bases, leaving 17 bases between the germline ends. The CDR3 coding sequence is TGTGCCAGCAGAAAGCACCGGGACACCTATCAGCCCCAGCATTTT. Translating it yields CASRKHRDTYQPQHF.

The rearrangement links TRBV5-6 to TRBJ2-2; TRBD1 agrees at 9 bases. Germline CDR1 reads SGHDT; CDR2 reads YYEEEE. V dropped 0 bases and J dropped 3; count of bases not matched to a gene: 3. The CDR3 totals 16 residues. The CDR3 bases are TGTGCCAGCAGCTTGGTTGGGGACAGGGACACCGGGGAGCTGTTTTTT. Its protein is CASSLVGDRDTGELFF.

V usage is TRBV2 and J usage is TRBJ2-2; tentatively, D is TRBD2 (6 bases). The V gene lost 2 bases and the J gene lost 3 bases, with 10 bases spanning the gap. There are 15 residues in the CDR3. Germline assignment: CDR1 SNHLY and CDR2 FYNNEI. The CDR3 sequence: CASSEYSGDTGELFF. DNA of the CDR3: TGTGCCAGCAGTGAATATAGCGGCGACACCGGGGAGCTGTTTTTT.

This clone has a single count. The CDR3, as DNA: TGTGCCAGCAGCGTAGAGTGGGCAGGGACTAATGAAAAACTGTTTTTT. Translating gives CASSVEWAGTNEKLFF. This chain uses TRBV9 with TRBJ1-4; D is perhaps TRBD1 (5 bases). Deletions cut 0 bases from V and 2 bases from J, with 11 bases between. This CDR3 spans 16 amino acids. Germline assignment: CDR1 SGDLS and CDR2 YYNGEE.

CDR3 residues: CASSVDRGTEAFF. The DNA of the CDR3 is TGTGCCAGCAGTGTGGACAGGGGCACTGAAGCTTTCTTT. The chain is built from TRBV28 and TRBJ1-1; 9 bases fit TRBD1. The CDR3 covers 13 residues. With V trimmed by 5 bases and J by 4 bases, 2 bases remained unmatched. Germline CDR1 is MDHEN and CDR2 is SYDVKM.

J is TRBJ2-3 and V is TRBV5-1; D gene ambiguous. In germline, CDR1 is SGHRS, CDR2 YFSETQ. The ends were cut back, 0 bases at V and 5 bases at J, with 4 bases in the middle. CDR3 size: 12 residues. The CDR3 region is CASSLALDTQYF. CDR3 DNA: TGCGCCAGCAGCTTGGCTTTAGATACGCAGTATTTT.

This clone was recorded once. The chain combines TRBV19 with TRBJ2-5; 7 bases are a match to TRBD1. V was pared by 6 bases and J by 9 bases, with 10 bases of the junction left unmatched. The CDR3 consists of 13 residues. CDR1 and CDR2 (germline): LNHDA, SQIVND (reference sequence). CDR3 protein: CASRVEGAGPQYF. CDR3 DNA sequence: TGTGCCAGTAGAGTCGAGGGGGCCGGTCCCCAGTACTTC.

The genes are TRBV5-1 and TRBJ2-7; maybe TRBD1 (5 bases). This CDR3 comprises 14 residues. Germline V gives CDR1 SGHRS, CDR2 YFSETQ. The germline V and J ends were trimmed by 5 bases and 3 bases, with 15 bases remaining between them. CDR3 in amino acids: CASRWQGGNYEQYF. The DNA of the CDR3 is TGCGCCAGCAGATGGCAGGGCGGTAACTACGAGCAGTACTTC. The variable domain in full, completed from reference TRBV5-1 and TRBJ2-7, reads KAGVTQTPRYLIKTRGQQVTLSCSPISGHRSVSWYQQTPGQGLQFLFEYFSETQRNKGNFPGRFSGRQFSNSRSEMNVSTLELGDSALYLCASRWQGGNYEQYFGPGTRLTVT.

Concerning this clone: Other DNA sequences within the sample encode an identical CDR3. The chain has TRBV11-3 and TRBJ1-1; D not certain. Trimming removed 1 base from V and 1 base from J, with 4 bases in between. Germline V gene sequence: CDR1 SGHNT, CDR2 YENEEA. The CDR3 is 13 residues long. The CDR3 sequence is CASSLGQNTEAFF. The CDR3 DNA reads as TGTGCCAGCAGCTTAGGGCAGAACACTGAAGCTTTCTTT.

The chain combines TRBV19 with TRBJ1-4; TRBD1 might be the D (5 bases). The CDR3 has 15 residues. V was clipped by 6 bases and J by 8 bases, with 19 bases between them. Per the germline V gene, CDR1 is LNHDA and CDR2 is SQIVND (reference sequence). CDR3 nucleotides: TGTGCCAGTAGCCCCCGGGACTACAGAGGGGAAAAACTGTTTTTT. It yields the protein CASSPRDYRGEKLFF.

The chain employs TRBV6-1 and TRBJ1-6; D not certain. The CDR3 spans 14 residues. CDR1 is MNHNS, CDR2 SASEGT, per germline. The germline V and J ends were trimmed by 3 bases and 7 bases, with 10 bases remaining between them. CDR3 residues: CASSEVYRNSPLHF. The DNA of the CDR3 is TGTGCCAGCAGTGAGGTATACCGGAATTCACCCCTCCACTTT.

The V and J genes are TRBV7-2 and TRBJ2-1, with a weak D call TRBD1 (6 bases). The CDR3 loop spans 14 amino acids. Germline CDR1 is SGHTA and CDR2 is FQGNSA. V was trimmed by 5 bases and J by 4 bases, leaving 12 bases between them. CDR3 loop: CASSADRRYNEQFF. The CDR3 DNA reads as TGTGCCAGCAGCGCGGACAGACGATACAATGAGCAGTTCTTC.